A single sample is the source of the 31 T cell receptor beta chains below, sequenced in a study of cytomegalovirus exposure and HLA in healthy donors (dated by TCRdb to the late 2010s). The library was prepared using the immunoSEQ multiplex PCR assay. A mixture of 60 forward primers for TCR Vbeta segments and 13 reverse primers for TCR Jbeta segments was used in the multiplex PCR. Here the immuneACCESS table is served through TCRdb, limited to in-frame sequences with V and J called. Missing clones are a known gap in these copies; in checked studies unresolved V genes cover under half, and the rest lacks a known reason. For this sample there are approximately 190,000 clones; roughly 76% appear just once. Together, the top ten hold more than 6% of the sample. The sequencing sample was made of PBMCs. The receptor source for this set is a man aged 35 to 55 in good health and CMV-seropositive.

This clone was picked up one time. The chain has TRBV28 and TRBJ2-7; tentative D call: TRBD1 (5 bases). Trimming shortened V by 3 bases and J by 3 bases, and 18 bases separated the two germline ends. The CDR3 sequence is 16 residues long. Germline V lookup: CDR1 MDHEN, CDR2 SYDVKM. The CDR3: CASSFTGQGLVYEQYF. As DNA, the CDR3 is TGTGCCAGCAGTTTTACCGGGCAGGGCCTTGTCTACGAGCAGTACTTC.

At least ten counts were recorded for this clone. The chain employs TRBV10-2 and TRBJ2-7, with 9 bases that match TRBD1. The trim removed 7 bases at V and 6 bases at J, leaving 7 bases unmatched. The CDR3 loop spans 13 amino acids. Looked up from germline, CDR1 is WSHSY and CDR2 is SAAADI. DNA of the CDR3: TGCGCCAGCAAGTCGGGACAGGGTGCCGAGCAGTACTTC. Residues: CASKSGQGAEQYF.

The rearrangement links TRBV6-6 to TRBJ2-7, with TRBD1 identical over 8 bases. Germline values: CDR1 MNHNY, CDR2 SVGAGI (reference sequence). The V gene end was trimmed by 6 bases and the J gene end by 2 bases; junction bases not matched to a gene: 9. This CDR3 is built from 15 residues. CDR3 protein: CASRTQGARPYEQYF. The CDR3 DNA reads TGTGCCAGCAGAACTCAGGGGGCTCGTCCCTACGAGCAGTACTTC.

The CDR3 region is CASSPIDSAYEQYF. Written as DNA, the CDR3 is TGTGCCAGCAGCCCCATCGACAGTGCCTACGAGCAGTACTTC. V and J are TRBV11-2 and TRBJ2-7; weak D call: TRBD1 (5 bases). Germline V gives CDR1 SGHAT, CDR2 FQNNGV. V dropped 5 bases and J dropped 2 bases, with 13 bases sitting between them. The CDR3 is 14 amino acids.

The chain couples TRBV7-2 to TRBJ2-5; TRBD1 agrees at 7 bases. Trimming took 5 bases from V and 2 from J; bases not matched to a gene: 5. Germline V gene data show CDR1 as SGHTA and CDR2 as FQGNSA. The CDR3 runs to 14 residues. CDR3 sequence (DNA): TGTGCCAGCAGCCCCTGGGACAGTCAAGAGACCCAGTACTTC. It codes for CASSPWDSQETQYF.

The rearrangement uses TRBV11-3 and TRBJ2-1; D is possibly TRBD2 (5 bases). CDR3 length: 14 amino acids. The V gene lost 1 base and the J gene lost 6 bases, with 10 bases spanning the gap. The germline gives CDR1 SGHNT, CDR2 YENEEA. Here the CDR3 reads CASSLGPTSNEQFF. DNA of the CDR3: TGTGCCAGCAGCTTAGGCCCAACTAGCAATGAGCAGTTCTTC.

The chain combines TRBV14 with TRBJ2-3; 7 bases align to TRBD2. The CDR3 spans 15 residues. V gave up 6 bases and J gave up 5 bases; unmatched junction bases: 11. Germline CDR1 is SGHDN and CDR2 is FVKESK. Here the CDR3 reads CASRAGSGAVDTQYF. CDR3 coding DNA: TGTGCCAGCAGGGCGGGCAGCGGGGCCGTAGATACGCAGTATTTT.

The chain combines TRBV9 with TRBJ2-2, with 8 nucleotides matching TRBD2. The CDR3 is 16 amino acids. Trimming at V came to 4 bases and at J to 5 bases, leaving 10 bases not matched to a gene. CDR1 is SGDLS, CDR2 YYNGEE, per germline. The CDR3 DNA reads as TGTGCCAGCAGCCCGCCCGGACTAGCCTCAACCGGGGAGCTGTTTTTT. Amino acid sequence: CASSPPGLASTGELFF.

As to this clone: The junction departs from germline at one end; a sequencing error may be responsible. The J gene is TRBJ1-2, the V gene TRBV7-9, with D possibly matching TRBD1 (5 bases). Germline lookup yields CDR1 SEHNR and CDR2 FQNEAQ (reference sequence). The CDR3 is 13 amino acids. The CDR3 nucleotides read TGTTCCAGCAGCCTAGACAGTAACTATGGCTACACCTTC. It codes for CSSSLDSNYGYTF.

About this clone itself: One end of the junction varies from germline; a read error may be responsible. The chain joins TRBV7-9 to TRBJ2-1; perhaps TRBD1 as D (6 bases). Looked up from germline, CDR1 is SEHNR and CDR2 is FQNEAQ (reference sequence). This CDR3 has 18 amino acids. The CDR3 loop reads CSSSLLAAQGRPNNEQFF. The CDR3 DNA is TGTTCCAGCAGCTTATTGGCTGCACAGGGACGGCCTAACAATGAGCAGTTCTTC.

This chain uses TRBV11-2 with TRBJ2-2, with 7 bases lining up with TRBD1. Germline loops: CDR1 SGHAT, CDR2 FQNNGV. With V trimmed by 5 bases and J by 4 bases, 4 bases remained unmatched. The CDR3 consists of 14 residues. As DNA, the CDR3 is TGTGCCAGCAGCCAGAACAGGGGCACCGGGGAGCTGTTTTTT. Translation: CASSQNRGTGELFF.

The V gene is TRBV6-5, the J gene TRBJ2-1; D perhaps matches TRBD1 (5 bases). The V and J ends lost 0 bases and 5 bases respectively, with 8 bases between them. Germline V gene data show CDR1 as MNHEY and CDR2 as SVGAGI. This CDR3 is 14 amino acids long. CDR3 sequence reads: CASSYSPGNNEQFF. The CDR3 DNA is TGTGCCAGCAGTTACTCGCCAGGGAACAATGAGCAGTTCTTC.

J is TRBJ1-2 and V is TRBV4-3; D is uncertain. The CDR3 sequence is 16 residues long. V was clipped by 3 bases and J by 4 bases, with 18 bases between them. Looked up from germline, CDR1 is LGHNA and CDR2 is YSLEER. The CDR3 coding sequence is TGCGCCAGCAGCCAGAAACTTGTAACAGCAATCTATGGCTACACCTTC. It is translated as CASSQKLVTAIYGYTF.

J is TRBJ2-1 and V is TRBV2; possibly TRBD2 for D (6 bases). The CDR3 is 16 residues long. Germline V gives CDR1 SNHLY, CDR2 FYNNEI. The V end was cut by 3 bases, the J end by 5 bases, with 17 bases between. Here the CDR3 DNA reads TGTGCCAGCAGTGATCCCTCCCGGGACTCAAACAATGAGCAGTTCTTC. This encodes CASSDPSRDSNNEQFF.

The chain recombines TRBV27 with TRBJ2-4, with D possibly TRBD2 on 5 matching bases. V lost 10 bases, J lost 0 bases, and 7 bases lay in between. The germline gives CDR1 MNHEY, CDR2 SMNVEV (reference sequence). The CDR3 is made up of 12 amino acids. CDR3 in amino acids: CATGIAKNIQYF. The CDR3 DNA follows: TGTGCCACCGGGATAGCCAAAAACATTCAGTACTTC.

This chain links TRBV7-3 with TRBJ1-1; D uncertain. The CDR3 consists of 15 residues. Germline V gives CDR1 SGHTA, CDR2 FQGTGA. V dropped 2 bases and J dropped 1 base, with 11 bases sitting between them. As DNA, the CDR3 is TGTGCCAGCAGCTTATTGGCGGCAGCGAACACTGAAGCTTTCTTT. It is translated as CASSLLAAANTEAFF. The full variable domain, with the rest looked up from reference TRBV7-3 and TRBJ1-1, is GAGVSQTPSNKVTEKGKYVELRCDPISGHTALYWYRQSLGQGPEFLIYFQGTGAADDSGLPNDRFFAVRPEGSVSTLKIQRTERGDSAVYLCASSLLAAANTEAFFGQGTRLTVV.

This sequence joins TRBV28 and TRBJ1-2; TRBD1 aligns across 9 bases. The CDR3 extends over 15 amino acids. Germline V lookup: CDR1 MDHEN, CDR2 SYDVKM. V shed 4 bases and J 8 bases; nucleotides not matched to a gene: 11. In DNA form, the CDR3 reads TGTGCCAGCAGTTCCGAAGGACAGGGACAGGGAGGCTACACCTTC. Protein: CASSSEGQGQGGYTF.

The rearrangement uses TRBV5-4 and TRBJ2-1, with TRBD2 as a possible D gene (6 bases). This CDR3 is 15 amino acids long. Germline CDR1 reads SGHNT; CDR2 reads YYREEE (reference sequence). Trimming took 0 bases from V and 3 from J, leaving 10 bases between them. In nucleotides, the CDR3 is TGTGCCAGCAGCTTGGGACCGGGGGACTACAATGAGCAGTTCTTC. It translates to CASSLGPGDYNEQFF.

The V and J genes are TRBV25-1 and TRBJ1-1; 12 bases match TRBD1. The CDR3 is made up of 14 amino acids. V shed 8 bases, J shed 7 bases, and the junction held 8 bases outside the gene matches. CDR1 MGHDK and CDR2 SYGVNS come from the germline V gene. CDR3: CASRDRGLSGEAFF. CDR3 nucleotides: TGTGCCAGCCGGGACAGGGGGCTTAGTGGTGAAGCTTTCTTT.

This chain uses TRBV5-6 with TRBJ1-4; D call uncertain. This CDR3 comprises 16 residues. The germline V gene encodes CDR1 SGHDT and CDR2 YYEEEE. The V and J ends lost 2 bases and 0 bases respectively, with 11 bases between them. The CDR3 DNA follows: TGTGCCAGCAGCTTATACCCAGATGCAACTAATGAAAAACTGTTTTTT. Translation: CASSLYPDATNEKLFF.

Of note for this clone: One end of the junction varies from germline; a read error may be responsible. This specimen includes other DNA sequences encoding the same CDR3. This sequence joins TRBV9 and TRBJ2-7, with TRBD2 identical over 7 bases. CDR1 SGDLS and CDR2 YYNGEE come from the germline V gene. The CDR3 loop spans 13 amino acids. The CDR3 reads CASSAGVGGEQYF. The CDR3 coding sequence is TGCGCCAGCAGCGCGGGAGTCGGGGGCGAGCAGTACTTC. Using reference TRBV9 and TRBJ2-7 for the parts outside the CDR3, the full variable domain is DSGVTQTPKHLITATGQRVTLRCSPRSGDLSVYWYQQSLDQGLQFLIQYYNGEERAKGNILERFSAQQFPDLHSELNLSSLELGDSALYFCASSAGVGGEQYFGPGTRLTVT.

The chain couples TRBV6-1 to TRBJ1-2, with D possibly matching TRBD1 (5 bases). Germline V gives CDR1 MNHNS, CDR2 SASEGT. The CDR3 is 15 residues long. The V end lost 7 bases, the J end lost 8 bases, and 23 bases lay between the germline ends. The CDR3 is CASNRQSQTDHGYTF. For the CDR3, the DNA is TGTGCCAGCAATCGACAGTCCCAGACGGATCACGGCTACACCTTC.

The chain uses TRBV2 and TRBJ1-2, with TRBD1 identical over 7 bases. There are 13 residues in the CDR3. V was pared by 6 bases and J by 4 bases, with 5 bases of the junction left unmatched. Germline V lookup: CDR1 SNHLY, CDR2 FYNNEI. The CDR3 sequence is CASRGAGGYGYTF. The CDR3 DNA reads as TGTGCCAGCAGGGGCGCAGGGGGCTATGGCTACACCTTC.

This clone was counted once. The chain joins TRBV28 to TRBJ1-1; TRBD1 matches at 8 bases. V trimming: 7 bases; J trimming: 5 bases; junction bases outside the gene matches: 12. The CDR3 covers 15 residues. In germline, CDR1 is MDHEN, CDR2 SYDVKM. CDR3 nucleotides: TGTGCCAGCACCCCTGACAGGGGAAGAGGGACTGAAGCTTTCTTT. As protein: CASTPDRGRGTEAFF.

The chain uses TRBV29-1 and TRBJ1-1, with D possibly matching TRBD1 (5 bases). Trimming pared 6 bases from V and 3 bases from J, leaving 11 bases between. The germline V gene encodes CDR1 SQVTM and CDR2 ANQGSEA. CDR3 length equals 12 residues. The DNA of the CDR3 is TGCAGCGTCAGGGATTCTCACACTGAAGCTTTCTTT. As protein: CSVRDSHTEAFF.

This clone has a single count. The chain joins TRBV29-1 to TRBJ2-3; 16 bases map to TRBD2. V trimming: 7 bases; J trimming: 5 bases; junction bases outside the gene matches: 3. The germline CDR1 and CDR2 sequences are SQVTM and ANQGSEA. This CDR3 region has 14 residues. The CDR3 spells CSGGLAGGIDTQYF. DNA of the CDR3: TGCAGCGGGGGACTAGCGGGGGGGATAGATACGCAGTATTTT.

A single count supports this clone. CDR3 protein: CASSDSRGATDTQYF. The CDR3 nucleotides are TGTGCCAGCAGTGACTCGCGCGGGGCCACAGATACGCAGTATTTT. The rearrangement joins TRBV6-4 to TRBJ2-3, with D tentatively TRBD2 (6 bases). This CDR3 contains 15 residues. Per germline, CDR1 MRHNA and CDR2 SNTAGT. V was pared by 0 bases and J by 2 bases, with 9 bases between.

The DNA for the CDR3 is TGTGCCAGCAGCGTAAGGGGGCGGGACACCATATATTTT. This translates into CASSVRGRDTIYF. The chain employs TRBV28 and TRBJ1-3; 7 bases match TRBD1. From germline, CDR1 is MDHEN and CDR2 SYDVKM. Trimming at V came to 6 bases and at J to 8 bases, leaving 7 bases not matched to a gene. This CDR3 spans 13 amino acids.

This clone appeared a few times. Germline and junction disagree at one end, which may indicate a read error. The chain combines TRBV4-3 with TRBJ2-7; TRBD2 is a possible D gene (5 bases). The CDR3 extends over 13 amino acids. Germline V CDR1 and CDR2: LGHNA, YSLEER. The CDR3, as DNA: TGCGCCAGCAGCCAAGTAGGCGACGGCGGGCTCCACTTC. Its protein product is CASSQVGDGGLHF.

This chain connects TRBV18 to TRBJ2-1; possibly TRBD2 for D (5 bases). Germline CDR1 is KGHSH and CDR2 is LQKENI. The CDR3 covers 13 residues. V dropped 2 bases and J dropped 7 bases, with 9 bases sitting between them. The CDR3 DNA reads TGTGCCAGCTCACCAGGAGGAGAAAATGAGCAGTTCTTC. Amino acid sequence: CASSPGGENEQFF.

The V gene is TRBV9, the J gene TRBJ2-7, with TRBD1 identical over 7 bases. The CDR3 has 15 amino acids. The J segment lost 1 base and the V segment lost 0 bases, leaving 4 bases of the junction unmatched. In germline, CDR1 is SGDLS, CDR2 YYNGEE. The CDR3 DNA reads TGTGCCAGCAGCGTAGGGGGACAGCCATCCTACGAGCAGTACTTC. Encoded protein: CASSVGGQPSYEQYF.